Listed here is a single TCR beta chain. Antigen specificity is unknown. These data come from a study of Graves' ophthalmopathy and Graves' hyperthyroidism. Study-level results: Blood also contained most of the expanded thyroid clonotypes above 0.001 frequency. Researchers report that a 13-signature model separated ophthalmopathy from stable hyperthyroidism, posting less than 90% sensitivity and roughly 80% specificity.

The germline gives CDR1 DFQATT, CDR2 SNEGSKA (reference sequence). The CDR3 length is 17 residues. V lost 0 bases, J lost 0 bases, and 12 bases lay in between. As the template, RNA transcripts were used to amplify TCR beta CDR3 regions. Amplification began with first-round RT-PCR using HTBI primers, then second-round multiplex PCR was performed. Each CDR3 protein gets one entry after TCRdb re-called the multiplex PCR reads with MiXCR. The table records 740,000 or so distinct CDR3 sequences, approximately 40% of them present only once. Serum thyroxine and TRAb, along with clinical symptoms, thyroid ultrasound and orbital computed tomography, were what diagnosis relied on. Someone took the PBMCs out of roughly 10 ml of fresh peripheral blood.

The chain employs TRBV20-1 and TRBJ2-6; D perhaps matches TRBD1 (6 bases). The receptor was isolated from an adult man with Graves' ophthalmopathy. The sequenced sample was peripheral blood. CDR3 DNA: TGCAGTGCTAGAGAGGTACAGGGTTACTCTGGGGCCAACGTCCTGACTTTC. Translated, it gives CSAREVQGYSGANVLTF.